Listed here are 6 T cell receptor beta chains from one sample, sequenced in a study of CD8 T cells in Susac syndrome. RNA was extracted with the RNeasy kit, and a quantity of roughly 0.5 to 1 ug was reverse transcribed using random hexamers. Each CDR3 protein is one row after TCRdb ran MiXCR on the immunoSEQ multiplex PCR reads. The sample lists about 210,000 distinct CDR3 sequences; over 85% were seen once. Material for sequencing was CD4+ T cells from PBMCs. The receptors were gathered from a human donor in good health.

The chain has TRBV10-3 and TRBJ1-2, with a possible D match to TRBD1 (5 bases). This CDR3 has 15 amino acids. Trimming left V 1 base short and J 8 bases short, with 17 bases between. The germline gives CDR1 ENHRY, CDR2 SYGVKD. CDR3 sequence: CAISELRTPPGGYTF. Written as DNA, the CDR3 is TGTGCCATCAGTGAGTTGAGGACACCTCCTGGCGGCTACACCTTC.

The chain employs TRBV10-3 and TRBJ2-5, with D possibly TRBD2 on 6 matching bases. Looked up from germline, CDR1 is ENHRY and CDR2 is SYGVKD. This CDR3 has 13 residues. Trimming removed 4 bases from V and 5 bases from J, with 11 bases in between. DNA for the CDR3: TGTGCCATCAGTGGGGAGGAATCGGAGACCCAGTACTTC. Translation gives CAISGEESETQYF.

The chain carries TRBV7-2 and TRBJ2-7; 12 bases map to TRBD2. J was trimmed by 4 bases and V by 4 bases; bases with no gene match: 5. CDR3 size: 15 residues. Germline CDR1 SGHTA, CDR2 FQGNSA. The CDR3 bases are TGTGCCAGCAGCTCTAGCGGGGGGGCGAGGTACGAGCAGTACGTC. It is translated as CASSSSGGARYEQYV.

This sequence joins TRBV5-1 and TRBJ2-7; TRBD1 matches at 7 bases. This CDR3 is 14 amino acids long. J lost 5 bases, V lost 0 bases, and 5 bases had no gene match. Germline CDR1 SGHRS, CDR2 YFSETQ. The CDR3 spells CASSLEGAPDEQYF. The CDR3 DNA follows: TGCGCCAGCAGCTTGGAGGGGGCTCCGGACGAGCAGTACTTC.

J is TRBJ2-2 and V is TRBV4-1; D call uncertain. This CDR3 is 15 amino acids long. The V end lost 4 bases, the J end lost 0 bases, and 9 bases lay between the germline ends. In germline, CDR1 is MGHRA, CDR2 YSYEKL. Written as DNA, the CDR3 is TGCGCCAGCAGCCTAGTTAATCCGAACACCGGGGAGCTGTTTTTT. Encoded protein: CASSLVNPNTGELFF.

The V and J genes are TRBV11-1 and TRBJ2-3; D call uncertain. Germline-derived CDR1 and CDR2 are SGHAT and FQDESV (reference sequence). The CDR3 consists of 12 residues. The V end lost 5 bases, the J end lost 6 bases, and 9 bases lay between the germline ends. In DNA form, the CDR3 reads TGTGCCAGCAGCGTACTCGGGGATACGCAGTATTTT. It encodes CASSVLGDTQYF.